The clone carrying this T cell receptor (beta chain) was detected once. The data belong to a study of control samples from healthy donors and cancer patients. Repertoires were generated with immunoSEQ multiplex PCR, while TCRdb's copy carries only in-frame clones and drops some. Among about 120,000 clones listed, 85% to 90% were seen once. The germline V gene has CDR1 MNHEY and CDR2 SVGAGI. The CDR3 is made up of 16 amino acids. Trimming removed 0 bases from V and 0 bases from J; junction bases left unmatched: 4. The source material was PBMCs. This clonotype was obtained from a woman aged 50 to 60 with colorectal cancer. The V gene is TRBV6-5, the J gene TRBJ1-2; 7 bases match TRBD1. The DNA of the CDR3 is TGTGCCAGCAGTTACTCGGGACAGATAACTAACTATGGCTACACCTTC. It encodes CASSYSGQITNYGYTF.